Shown below are 19 T cell receptor beta chains from a single sample sequenced in a study of shared clonotypes between healthy human individuals. Terminally differentiated effector memory CD45RA+ cells were excluded from the naive CD8 cells, which were CD45RO-negative and positively selected for CCR7. This table comes from immunoSEQ multiplex PCR, and its TCRdb copy is limited to in-frame clones, with some not included. Of approximately 2,000,000 clones listed, roughly 93% were seen once; the top ten hold roughly 1.7%. Sequenced sample: naive CD8+ T cells from PBMCs. These receptor sequences come from a man aged 18 to 29 in good health. Some clones in this sample may be carry-over from other donors' samples.

V gene TRBV7-9 combines with J gene TRBJ1-1; TRBD1 agrees at 8 bases. The V segment lost 7 bases and the J segment 6 bases; nucleotides outside the gene matches: 13. Germline V gene data show CDR1 as SEHNR and CDR2 as FQNEAQ (reference sequence). The CDR3 runs to 15 residues. DNA for the CDR3: TGTGCCAGCACCTCATCTGACAGGGGTTGGGCTGAAGCTTTCTTT. Amino acid sequence: CASTSSDRGWAEAFF.

Only one count was recorded for this clone. The chain carries TRBV9 and TRBJ2-3, with D uncertain. This CDR3 region has 14 residues. Trimming removed 1 base at V and 3 bases at J, with 9 bases between. Germline CDR1 SGDLS, CDR2 YYNGEE. Written as DNA, the CDR3 is TGTGCCAGCAGCGTAAACGGTCTAACAGATACGCAGTATTTT. It encodes CASSVNGLTDTQYF.

The table lists this clone with a count of one. The J gene is TRBJ2-2, the V gene TRBV7-9; 8 bases are a match to TRBD1. This CDR3 comprises 15 residues. V lost 5 bases, J lost 2 bases, and 4 bases stayed unmatched. Germline CDR1 reads SEHNR; CDR2 reads FQNEAQ (reference sequence). The CDR3 loop reads CASSPDRDNTGELFF. As DNA, the CDR3 is TGTGCCAGCAGCCCGGACAGGGATAACACCGGGGAGCTGTTTTTT.

This rearrangement joins TRBV21-1 to TRBJ2-5; the D call TRBD2 from the table was never checked on the DNA. TRBV21-1 represents a pseudogene. CDR3 length: 17 residues. The CDR3 sequence is CASSKDGAGGPQETQYF. CDR3 sequence (DNA): TGTGCCAGCAGCAAAGACGGAGCGGGAGGGCCTCAAGAGACCCAGTACTTC.

The V call is TRBV7-9, the J call TRBJ1-1; D ambiguous. The germline CDR1 and CDR2 sequences are SEHNR and FQNEAQ (reference sequence). This CDR3 region has 14 residues. Trimming cost V 7 bases and J 0 bases, with 12 bases left between them. The CDR3 DNA sequence: TGTGCCAGCACCGACCCTACTGTGAACACTGAAGCTTTCTTT. It yields the protein CASTDPTVNTEAFF.

The chain employs TRBV4-2 and TRBJ2-3; D gene uncertain. Germline values: CDR1 LGHNA, CDR2 YNFKEQ. Trimming shortened V by 2 bases and J by 2 bases, and 11 bases separated the two germline ends. The CDR3 is 15 amino acids. CDR3 coding DNA: TGTGCCAGCAGCCAACTAAAGACCTTCACAGATACGCAGTATTTT. Encoded protein: CASSQLKTFTDTQYF.

The chain joins TRBV7-3 to TRBJ2-2, with TRBD2 as a possible D gene (6 bases). Germline V gives CDR1 SGHTA, CDR2 FQGTGA. This CDR3 contains 17 residues. The V and J ends lost 3 bases and 0 bases respectively, with 14 bases between them. The CDR3 DNA follows: TGTGCCAGCAGCTTCAACCCGGACTACCCGAACACCGGGGAGCTGTTTTTT. Translated: CASSFNPDYPNTGELFF.

V gene TRBV7-6 combines with J gene TRBJ2-7; 14 bases fit TRBD2. The CDR3 has 15 residues. The V segment lost 5 bases and the J segment 7 bases; nucleotides outside the gene matches: 7. CDR1 is SGHVS and CDR2 is FNYEAQ in the germline V gene. In nucleotides, the CDR3 is TGTGCCAGCAGCGACAGGACTAGCGGGGGGAGGGAGCAGTACTTC. This encodes CASSDRTSGGREQYF.

The V and J genes are TRBV7-6 and TRBJ2-2; 12 bases are a match to TRBD2. Germline-derived CDR1 and CDR2 are SGHVS and FNYEAQ. With V trimmed by 6 bases and J by 6 bases, 20 bases remained unmatched. There are 20 residues in the CDR3. CDR3 sequence (DNA): TGTGCCAGCAGTCGGCTGGTACTAGCGGGAGGAGGGAGCAACGCCGGGGAGCTGTTTTTT. Its protein product is CASSRLVLAGGGSNAGELFF.

V is TRBV7-3 and J is TRBJ2-7, with a weak D call TRBD2 (7 bases). The CDR3 runs to 16 residues. V gave up 5 bases and J gave up 5 bases, with 22 bases separating them. Germline V lookup: CDR1 SGHTA, CDR2 FQGTGA. The CDR3 protein is CASSPLGGAPMDEQYF. The DNA of the CDR3 is TGTGCCAGCAGCCCCCTGGGGGGGGCCCCCATGGACGAGCAGTACTTC.

A word on this clone: Other DNA sequences within the sample encode an identical CDR3. V and J are TRBV27 and TRBJ2-7; 11 bases align to TRBD1. Germline CDR1 MNHEY, CDR2 SMNVEV (reference sequence). The length of the CDR3 is 14 residues. The J segment lost 5 bases and the V segment lost 5 bases, leaving 5 bases of the junction unmatched. In nucleotides, the CDR3 is TGTGCCAGCAGTCCCGGGACAGGGGGGCACGAGCAGTACTTC. The encoded protein is CASSPGTGGHEQYF.

This sequence joins TRBV5-4 and TRBJ2-1; either TRBD1 or TRBD2 may supply D (6 bases each). Looked up from germline, CDR1 is SGHNT and CDR2 is YYREEE (reference sequence). CDR3 length: 12 residues. The V gene lost 5 bases and the J gene lost 9 bases, with 12 bases spanning the gap. For the CDR3, the DNA is TGTGCCAGCAGGGAGGGACACGGTGAGCAGTTCTTC. This sequence encodes CASREGHGEQFF.

The chain recombines TRBV5-4 with TRBJ1-2; 7 bases agree with TRBD1. The junction had 16 bases not matched to a gene; V was cut back by 1 base and J by 4 bases. Germline lookup yields CDR1 SGHNT and CDR2 YYREEE (reference sequence). The CDR3 runs 18 residues. As DNA, the CDR3 is TGTGCCAGCAGCTTGAGGGCGGGGAAGGGGGCTATAGGCTATGGCTACACCTTC. Residues: CASSLRAGKGAIGYGYTF.

The chain couples TRBV6-1 to TRBJ2-7; D possibly corresponds to TRBD1 (6 bases). The V end was cut by 5 bases, the J end by 3 bases, with 11 bases between. The CDR3 sequence is 13 residues long. Germline lookup yields CDR1 MNHNS and CDR2 SASEGT. The CDR3 is CASSRRGIYEQYF. The CDR3 DNA follows: TGTGCCAGCAGTAGAAGGGGGATCTACGAGCAGTACTTC.

In this sample, this clone turned up once. V usage is TRBV19 and J usage is TRBJ2-5; D remains ambiguous. The CDR3 covers 13 residues. V lost 6 bases and J 2 bases, leaving 10 bases between the germline ends. CDR1 is LNHDA and CDR2 is SQIVND in the germline V gene (reference sequence). The CDR3 DNA sequence: TGTGCCAGTAGGGCCCTGAGACAAGAGACCCAGTACTTC. It yields the protein CASRALRQETQYF.

This clone was seen just once. The rearrangement joins TRBV2 to TRBJ2-6; D call uncertain. Trimming took off 6 bases at V and 0 bases at J, with 18 bases between the two ends. The CDR3 contains 18 residues. Germline CDR1 is SNHLY and CDR2 is FYNNEI. The CDR3 spells CASREFSRPSSGANVLTF. As DNA, the CDR3 is TGTGCCAGCAGGGAGTTCTCTAGACCTAGCTCTGGGGCCAACGTCCTGACTTTC.

The chain employs TRBV5-6 and TRBJ2-7; perhaps TRBD2 as D (5 bases). The CDR3 is 14 amino acids. V gave up 3 bases and J gave up 5 bases, with 15 bases separating them. Germline V gives CDR1 SGHDT, CDR2 YYEEEE. CDR3 sequence (DNA): TGTGCCAGCAGCTACACCGGGATCACCAACGAGCAGTACTTC. This codes for CASSYTGITNEQYF.

This clone appeared a single time. The chain has TRBV4-1 and TRBJ2-3; TRBD2 aligns across 8 bases. The germline V gene encodes CDR1 MGHRA and CDR2 YSYEKL. Trimming removed 5 bases from V and 2 bases from J; junction bases left unmatched: 9. This CDR3 has 16 amino acids. In DNA form, the CDR3 reads TGCGCCAGCAGCTTACGGGAGGGACTTTACACAGATACGCAGTATTTT. Amino acid sequence: CASSLREGLYTDTQYF.

This chain joins TRBV7-9 and TRBJ2-1, with TRBD2 matching over 14 bases. Trimming at V came to 6 bases and at J to 8 bases, leaving 9 bases not matched to a gene. The CDR3 has 16 amino acids. Germline CDR1 reads SEHNR; CDR2 reads FQNEAQ (reference sequence). CDR3 nucleotides: TGTGCCAGCAGTTATCCGGGACTAGCGGGAGAAGATGAGCAGTTCTTC. The encoded protein is CASSYPGLAGEDEQFF. The whole variable domain, remainder taken from reference TRBV7-9 and TRBJ2-1, is DTGVSQNPRHKITKRGQNVTFRCDPISEHNRLYWYRQTLGQGPEFLTYFQNEAQLEKSRLLSDRFSAERPKGSFSTLEIQRTEQGDSAMYLCASSYPGLAGEDEQFFGPGTRLTVL.